These 15 T cell receptor beta chains originate from one sample sequenced in a study of metastatic and nonmetastatic thyroid tumors. All patients were treatment-naive before thyroid surgery. TCRdb reprocessed the PCR reads via MiXCR. The sample has 50,000 or so clones, approximately 20% seen once. The sequenced material came from blood. These TCRs come from a male donor with papillary thyroid cancer or a benign thyroid nodule (not recorded which). Some clones in this sample may be carry-over from other donors' samples.

This clone occurred many times. The chain carries TRBV19 and TRBJ2-3, with TRBD2 matching over 12 bases. The CDR3 extends over 13 amino acids. Losses at the gene ends were 3 bases for V and 14 bases for J; bases not matched to a gene: 6. Germline V gene lookup returns CDR1 LNHDA and CDR2 SQIVND (reference sequence). CDR3 in DNA: TGTGCCAGTAGTATGACTAGCGGGGGCCGTGTGTATTTT. It specifies CASSMTSGGRVYF.

This clone was seen repeatedly, ten times or more. The rearrangement uses TRBV18 and TRBJ2-7, with D tentatively TRBD1 (7 bases). The V gene's germline CDR1 is KGHSH and CDR2 LQKENI. V dropped 6 bases and J dropped 2 bases, with 17 bases sitting between them. The length of the CDR3 is 15 residues. This CDR3 is CASSRGTEPTYEQYF. The CDR3 DNA reads TGTGCCAGCTCCCGCGGGACAGAGCCGACCTACGAGCAGTACTTC.

The chain recombines TRBV3-1 with TRBJ2-7; D uncertain. Germline CDR1 LGHDT, CDR2 YNNKEL (reference sequence). The CDR3 runs 13 residues. V was cut by 3 bases and J by 2 bases, with 8 bases left in between. The CDR3 reads CASSQIRAYEQYF. The CDR3 region has the DNA TGTGCCAGCAGCCAGATTCGGGCCTACGAGCAGTACTTC.

This clone came up many times. The chain uses TRBV6-2 or TRBV6-3 and TRBJ2-5; 10 nucleotides line up with TRBD2. The CDR3 is made up of 17 amino acids. CDR1 MNHEY and CDR2 SVGEGT come from the germline V gene. V lost 2 bases, J lost 5 bases, and 11 bases stayed unmatched. This chain's CDR3 is CASSYSRIAGGDETQYF. CDR3 sequence (DNA): TGTGCCAGCAGTTACAGTAGGATAGCGGGGGGTGATGAGACCCAGTACTTC.

The chain has TRBV6-2 or TRBV6-3 and TRBJ2-3; D remains unclear. Germline V lookup: CDR1 MNHEY, CDR2 SVGEGT. Trimming took off 0 bases at V and 4 bases at J, with 8 bases between the two ends. CDR3 length: 14 amino acids. The CDR3 spells CASSYSTVADTQYF. DNA of the CDR3: TGTGCCAGCAGTTACTCTACAGTCGCAGATACGCAGTATTTT.

This clone was found many times. The V gene is TRBV19, the J gene TRBJ2-1, with 10 bases identical to TRBD1. Germline assignment: CDR1 LNHDA and CDR2 SQIVND (reference sequence). The CDR3 extends over 15 amino acids. The junction had 9 bases not matched to a gene; V was cut back by 3 bases and J by 10 bases. The CDR3 DNA reads as TGTGCCAGTAGTATCGGGGGGGACAGGGGAAACGAGCAGTTCTTC. It translates to CASSIGGDRGNEQFF.

Many counts were recorded for this clone. V usage is TRBV7-9 and J usage is TRBJ2-1; TRBD1 might be the D (6 bases). Trimming took off 1 base at V and 9 bases at J, with 19 bases between the two ends. Looked up from germline, CDR1 is SEHNR and CDR2 is FQNEAQ (reference sequence). The CDR3 sequence is 16 residues long. The CDR3 DNA follows: TGTGCCAGCAGCTTAGTTAGTTCAGGGGCGTATGGTGAGCAGTTCTTC. Translation gives CASSLVSSGAYGEQFF.

This clone was observed a handful of times. Compared with germline, one end of the junction differs, possibly owing to a read error. This chain connects TRBV12-3 or TRBV12-4 to TRBJ2-1, with D perhaps matching TRBD2 (5 bases). The CDR3 contains 15 residues. In DNA form, the CDR3 reads TGTGCCAGCAGTCGTAGCGAGAGTAAGTACAATGAGCAGCTCTTC. Its translation is CASSRSESKYNEQLF.

This clone showed up many times. The chain links TRBV15 to TRBJ2-7; D is perhaps TRBD1 or TRBD2 (6 bases each). The CDR3 sequence is 15 residues long. V was shortened by 0 bases and J by 5 bases, with 14 bases between the two germline ends. The germline gives CDR1 LNHNV, CDR2 YYDKDF (reference sequence). CDR3 amino acids: CATSRDRGPRDEQYF. The CDR3 nucleotides are TGTGCCACCAGCAGAGATCGGGGGCCTAGGGACGAGCAGTACTTC. The full variable domain, its missing parts supplied by reference TRBV15 and TRBJ2-7, is DAMVIQNPRYQVTQFGKPVTLSCSQTLNHNVMYWYQQKSSQAPKLLFHYYDKDFNNEADTPDNFQSRRPNTSFCFLDIRSPGLGDTAMYLCATSRDRGPRDEQYFGPGTRLTVT.

In its sample, this clone was seen many times. CDR3 sequence (DNA): TGTGCCAGCAGTCCCCGTGGGGACAGGGGTTATGGCTACACCTTC. It translates to CASSPRGDRGYGYTF. The chain links TRBV28 to TRBJ1-2, with 10 nucleotides matching TRBD1. Looked up from germline, CDR1 is MDHEN and CDR2 is SYDVKM. The CDR3 spans 15 residues. The V segment lost 5 bases and the J segment 5 bases; nucleotides outside the gene matches: 8.

The rearrangement uses TRBV7-2 and TRBJ1-2; D not certain. The length of the CDR3 is 15 residues. Per germline, CDR1 SGHTA and CDR2 FQGNSA. V lost 1 base and J lost 3, with 12 bases in between. The CDR3 loop is CASSLGVAKYYGYTF. The CDR3 nucleotides are TGTGCCAGCAGCTTAGGAGTAGCCAAATACTATGGCTACACCTTC.

This clone was seen repeatedly, ten times or more. CDR3 DNA: TGTGCCAGCAGTTCTCATGAAGCAGGGTTTGATGGCTACACCTTC. Amino acid sequence: CASSSHEAGFDGYTF. This chain links TRBV27 with TRBJ1-2, with D tentatively TRBD1 (5 bases). Germline CDR1 and CDR2: MNHEY and SMNVEV (reference sequence). Trimming shortened V by 4 bases and J by 6 bases, and 18 bases separated the two germline ends. The CDR3 is 15 residues long.

This clone was counted at least ten times. The V gene is TRBV20-1, the J gene TRBJ2-2; no definite D call. The germline V and J ends were trimmed by 0 bases and 2 bases, with 13 bases remaining between them. The CDR3 is made up of 16 amino acids. Germline CDR1 is DFQATT and CDR2 is SNEGSKA (reference sequence). CDR3 sequence: CSARDRLRHNTGELFF. The CDR3 bases are TGCAGTGCTAGAGATCGGCTTCGGCATAACACCGGGGAGCTGTTTTTT.

In this sample, this clone turned up many times. The CDR3 nucleotides read TGTGCCTGGAGGTACCCGAGCGGGGGATTTAATGAGCAGTTCTTC. Its protein product is CAWRYPSGGFNEQFF. The rearrangement uses TRBV30 and TRBJ2-1; 8 nucleotides line up with TRBD2. The CDR3 is 15 residues long. Trimming took 3 bases from V and 7 from J; bases not matched to a gene: 11. From germline, CDR1 is GTSNPN and CDR2 SVGIG (reference sequence).

The V call is TRBV18, the J call TRBJ2-5, with 9 bases lining up with TRBD2. This CDR3 is 18 amino acids long. CDR1 is KGHSH, CDR2 LQKENI, per germline. J lost 3 bases, V lost 3 bases, and 14 bases had no gene match. CDR3 in amino acids: CASSPRQASPSGKETQYF. The CDR3 bases are TGTGCCAGCTCACCTCGCCAGGCGAGCCCTAGCGGGAAAGAGACCCAGTACTTC. Supplemented by reference TRBV18 and TRBJ2-5, the full variable domain reads NAGVMQNPRHLVRRRGQEARLRCSPMKGHSHVYWYRQLPEEGLKFMVYLQKENIIDESGMPKERFSAEFPKEGPSILRIQQVVRGDSAAYFCASSPRQASPSGKETQYFGPGTRLLVL.